Listed below are T cell receptor beta chains from one sample, sequenced in a study of T cell changes during pregnancy in multiple sclerosis. Profiled with immunoSEQ multiplex PCR; TCRdb holds only in-frame clones, not every one. The profile shows fewer than 70,000 clones, around nine tenths of them singletons. The sample consisted of peripheral blood from another person, used as feeder cells. Receptor source: a human donor whose cells served as feeder cells for cultures in a pregnancy study. CDR3s include the opening cysteine and the closing phenylalanine or tryptophan. A D gene is named only where the DNA matches it firmly. Size values are once, few and many counts, or a class for expanded clones, and some rows have none.

cdr3_aa | cdr3_nt | j_call | d_call | clone_size | v_call
CASSLDPLAGGATGELFF | TGCGCCAGCAGCTTGGACCCCTTAGCGGGAGGTGCAACCGGGGAGCTGTTTTTT | TRBJ2-2 | TRBD2 | . | TRBV5-1
CASSKTGEQFF | TGTGCCAGCAGCAAAACAGGCGAGCAGTTCTTC | TRBJ2-1 | . | . | TRBV6-1
CASRGFLTGELFF | TGTGCCAGCAGAGGGTTTCTGACCGGGGAGCTGTTTTTT | TRBJ2-2 | . | . | TRBV2
CASSDRGRETQYF | TGTGCCAGCAGTGATAGGGGAAGAGAGACCCAGTACTTC | TRBJ2-5 | . | . | TRBV2
CASSLVSGTEAFF | TGTGCCAGCAGCTTAGTCTCGGGGACTGAAGCTTTCTTT | TRBJ1-1 | . | . | TRBV11-2
CATKWASHNEQFF | TGTGCCACCAAGTGGGCATCGCACAATGAGCAGTTCTTC | TRBJ2-1 | . | . | TRBV6-1
CASSPTGPTDTQYF | TGTGCCAGCTCACCGACAGGGCCGACAGATACGCAGTATTTT | TRBJ2-3 | TRBD1 | . | TRBV18
CASSPTGGGNQPQHF | TGTGCCAGCAGCCCTACCGGGGGAGGCAATCAGCCCCAGCATTTT | TRBJ1-5 | . | . | TRBV9
CASSLVAGVGAYNSPLHF | TGTGCCAGCAGCTTAGTGGCAGGGGTGGGAGCCTATAATTCACCCCTCCACTTT | TRBJ1-6 | . | . | TRBV7-8
CASSQGAGLVGETQYF | TGCGCCAGCAGCCAAGGGGCAGGGCTAGTCGGGGAGACCCAGTACTTC | TRBJ2-5 | . | once | TRBV4-1
CATSFLPLNNSPLHF | TGTGCCACCAGCTTCCTACCTCTCAATAATTCACCCCTCCACTTT | TRBJ1-6 | . | . | TRBV6-5
CASRTGAGTALSSYNEQFF | TGTGCCAGCAGGACCGGGGCGGGGACCGCACTGAGCTCCTACAATGAGCAGTTCTTC | TRBJ2-1 | . | . | TRBV28
CATTAGGLQETQYF | TGTGCCACAACAGCGGGGGGGCTGCAAGAGACCCAGTACTTC | TRBJ2-5 | TRBD2 | . | TRBV19
CAWSTTIYGYTF | TGTGCCTGGAGTACGACAATCTATGGCTACACCTTC | TRBJ1-2 | . | . | TRBV30
CASSPRGRDGETQYF | TGTGCCAGCTCACCACGGGGAAGGGATGGAGAGACCCAGTACTTC | TRBJ2-5 | . | . | TRBV18
CASSLLQGPQETQYF | TGCGCCAGCAGCTTGCTGCAGGGGCCCCAAGAGACCCAGTACTTC | TRBJ2-5 | . | few | TRBV5-1
CASSWPGLASGANVLTF | TGCGCCAGCAGCTGGCCGGGACTAGCTTCTGGGGCCAACGTCCTGACTTTC | TRBJ2-6 | TRBD2 | . | TRBV5-1
CASNRDTGELFF | TGTGCCAGCAATCGTGATACCGGGGAGCTGTTTTTT | TRBJ2-2 | . | once | TRBV6-6
CASSLLTGQETQYF | TGTGCCAGCAGTTTATTAACAGGGCAAGAGACCCAGTACTTC | TRBJ2-5 | . | . | TRBV27
CASSEGPRMGETQYF | TGTGCCAGCAGTGAAGGACCCAGAATGGGAGAGACCCAGTACTTC | TRBJ2-5 | . | . | TRBV6-1
CASSEVREGTEAFF | TGTGCCAGCAGTGAAGTCAGGGAGGGCACTGAAGCTTTCTTT | TRBJ1-1 | . | . | TRBV6-1
CASGTDQPQHF | TGTGCCAGCGGCACCGATCAGCCCCAGCATTTT | TRBJ1-5 | . | . | TRBV7-9
CASSSYANTEAFF | TGTGCCAGCAGCTCGTACGCGAACACTGAAGCTTTCTTT | TRBJ1-1 | . | . | TRBV11-3
CASSSPAGGPGNEQFF | TGTGCCAGCAGCTCCCCAGCGGGGGGGCCGGGAAATGAGCAGTTCTTC | TRBJ2-1 | TRBD2 | . | TRBV7-6
CASSPTGGNQPQHF | TGTGCCAGCAGTCCGACAGGGGGCAATCAGCCCCAGCATTTT | TRBJ1-5 | TRBD1 | . | TRBV27
CASSFGTNEKLFF | TGTGCCAGCAGTTTTGGAACTAATGAAAAACTGTTTTTT | TRBJ1-4 | . | . | TRBV27
CSAVGLAGRTDTQYF | TGCAGCGCTGTGGGACTAGCGGGCAGAACAGATACGCAGTATTTT | TRBJ2-3 | TRBD2 | . | TRBV29-1
CASSPRVGSTEAFF | TGTGCCAGCAGCCCCCGGGTGGGGTCGACAGAAGCTTTCTTT | TRBJ1-1 | . | . | TRBV5-4
CASSRPGQEQFF | TGCGCCAGCAGCCGGCCGGGACAGGAGCAGTTCTTC | TRBJ2-1 | TRBD1 | . | TRBV4-3
CASSYRDEGTEAFF | TGTGCCAGCAGTTACAGGGACGAGGGCACTGAAGCTTTCTTT | TRBJ1-1 | . | once | TRBV27
CASSERQPGVYEQYF | TGTGCCAGCAGTGAAAGACAGCCGGGGGTCTACGAGCAGTACTTC | TRBJ2-7 | . | . | TRBV6-1
CASSLGTRRGNEQFF | TGCGCCAGCAGCTTAGGGACTCGGAGGGGCAATGAGCAGTTCTTC | TRBJ2-1 | . | . | TRBV5-1
CASSLEQGRNTIYF | TGTGCCAGCAGCTTAGAACAGGGCAGAAACACCATATATTTT | TRBJ1-3 | . | . | TRBV13
CASSLDGRPEKLFF | TGTGCCAGCAGCTTGGACGGACGACCCGAAAAACTGTTTTTT | TRBJ1-4 | . | . | TRBV7-8
CASLTPGTRKSDEQFF | TGCGCCAGCCTAACCCCCGGGACCCGAAAAAGCGATGAGCAGTTCTTC | TRBJ2-1 | . | . | TRBV23-1
CASSKKGGEADTQYF | TGTGCCAGCAGCAAAAAGGGGGGAGAGGCAGATACGCAGTATTTT | TRBJ2-3 | . | . | TRBV7-8
CASSSGGLTDTQYF | TGTGCCAGCAGCAGTGGGGGCTTGACAGATACGCAGTATTTT | TRBJ2-3 | . | . | TRBV9
CASSGQGKLFF | TGTGCCAGCAGTGGACAGGGAAAACTGTTTTTT | TRBJ1-4 | TRBD1 | . | TRBV5-4
CASSWSETSAWEQYF | TGTGCCAGCAGTTGGTCCGAGACTAGCGCTTGGGAGCAGTACTTC | TRBJ2-7 | TRBD2 | . | TRBV6-5
CASSLDGARVGVQYF | TGTGCCAGCAGCTTAGATGGGGCGAGAGTTGGTGTGCAGTACTTC | TRBJ2-7 | . | . | TRBV7-8
CASNGGRTYEQYF | TGTGCCAGCAACGGCGGGAGAACCTACGAGCAGTACTTC | TRBJ2-7 | TRBD2 | . | TRBV7-2